This T cell receptor beta chain originates from a study of early T cells in non-severe SARS-CoV-2 infection. Turning to the study itself: Chains stayed unpaired after sequencing of bulk RNA from unsorted whole blood.

There are many counts of this clonotype. Its antigen is as yet unknown. Study results and limitations: Comparison of clonotypes with VDJdb favored anti-spike CD8 responses while missing private and CD4 specificities.

Individual cDNA molecules carried attached unique molecular identifiers. A single record per CDR3 protein comes from TCRdb applying MiXCR to the 5' RACE reads. The data hold about 100,000 distinct CDR3 sequences, with over 8.5% observed a single time. Between the trimmed V and J ends, which lost 4 bases and 5 bases, there was a span of 5 bases. Germline values: CDR1 SQVTM, CDR2 ANQGSEA. The CDR3 loop spans 10 amino acids. This sequence was found in an adult who was a healthcare worker with PCR-confirmed SARS-CoV-2 infection or an uninfected control (not recorded which). This chain uses TRBV29-1 with TRBJ2-5; D uncertain. Source material: whole blood. Here the CDR3 reads CSVVRETQYF. The CDR3 DNA reads as TGCAGCGTTGTCCGGGAGACCCAGTACTTC.